These 29 T cell receptor beta chains came from one sample sequenced in a study of blood T cell repertoires in COVID-19. Generated by immunoSEQ multiplex PCR, the TCRdb table keeps only in-frame clones and is missing some. The profile shows 350,000 to 550,000 clones, roughly nine tenths of them singletons. The sample comprised PBMCs or T cells enriched from blood (not recorded which). These TCRs come from a woman aged 18-35 years with acute COVID-19.

This clone was picked up one time. The genes are TRBV10-3 and TRBJ1-1; the D gene is possibly TRBD1 (5 bases). Per the germline V gene, CDR1 is ENHRY and CDR2 is SYGVKD. Trimming stripped 11 bases from V and 0 bases from J, with 13 bases between. CDR3 length: 13 residues. CDR3 DNA: TGTGCCGCTAAACCGACAGTGAACACTGAAGCTTTCTTT. It codes for CAAKPTVNTEAFF.

The chain uses TRBV24-1 and TRBJ2-1; 12 bases line up with TRBD2. J was trimmed by 6 bases and V by 2 bases; bases with no gene match: 4. Germline loops: CDR1 KGHDR, CDR2 SFDVKD. The CDR3 length is 16 residues. The CDR3 here is CATSDSSSGGVNEQFF. Here the CDR3 DNA reads TGTGCCACCAGTGATTCCTCTAGCGGGGGGGTCAATGAGCAGTTCTTC.

This chain uses TRBV6-5 with TRBJ2-3, with 7 bases matching TRBD2. CDR3 length: 14 residues. Looked up from germline, CDR1 is MNHEY and CDR2 is SVGAGI. J was trimmed by 4 bases and V by 9 bases; bases with no gene match: 10. CDR3 in amino acids: CASRREFSADTQYF. The CDR3 coding sequence is TGTGCCAGTAGGCGGGAGTTCAGCGCAGATACGCAGTATTTT.

The chain uses TRBV14 and TRBJ2-1; 7 bases are shared with TRBD2. There are 13 residues in the CDR3. Trimming cost V 4 bases and J 9 bases; bases outside gene matches: 6. CDR1 is SGHDN and CDR2 is FVKESK in the germline V gene. The DNA of the CDR3 is TGTGCCAGCAGCCGGGGGAGGGGTAGTGAGCAGTTCTTC. Translating it yields CASSRGRGSEQFF.

This chain uses TRBV10-3 with TRBJ1-2; D is unclear. The length of the CDR3 is 12 residues. CDR1 ENHRY and CDR2 SYGVKD come from the germline V gene. Trimming took off 3 bases at V and 4 bases at J, with 6 bases between the two ends. DNA for the CDR3: TGTGCCATCAGTGACGCCAGCTATGGCTACACCTTC. Its protein product is CAISDASYGYTF.

J is TRBJ1-6 and V is TRBV11-3; D perhaps matches TRBD1 (6 bases). The CDR3 loop spans 16 amino acids. Germline V CDR1 and CDR2: SGHNT, YENEEA. Trimming took 1 base from V and 5 from J, leaving 12 bases between them. CDR3 nucleotide sequence: TGTGCCAGCAGCTTAGCGCCACAGGGTAATAATTCACCCCTCCACTTT. Translated, it gives CASSLAPQGNNSPLHF.

The rearrangement uses TRBV3-1 (or the pseudogene TRBV3-2) and TRBJ2-3; D not certain. The V gene lost 1 base and the J gene lost 4 bases, with 6 bases spanning the gap. CDR1 is LGHDT and CDR2 is YNNKEL in the germline V gene (reference sequence). The CDR3 length is 13 residues. In nucleotides, the CDR3 is TGTGCCAGCAGCCAAGGGCGGTCAGATACGCAGTATTTT. Translated: CASSQGRSDTQYF.

The chain is built from TRBV24-1 and TRBJ2-3, with 7 bases that match TRBD1. In germline, CDR1 is KGHDR, CDR2 SFDVKD. The J segment lost 5 bases and the V segment lost 8 bases, leaving 6 bases of the junction unmatched. CDR3 size: 13 residues. The CDR3 DNA reads TGTGCCACCAACAGGGGAGAGGGAGATACGCAGTATTTT. This encodes CATNRGEGDTQYF.

The genes are TRBV11-2 and TRBJ1-3; D gene unclear. V dropped 4 bases and J dropped 6 bases, with 13 bases sitting between them. Germline V gene data show CDR1 as SGHAT and CDR2 as FQNNGV. This CDR3 has 14 amino acids. CDR3 loop: CASSSQTSVNTIYF. CDR3 bases: TGTGCCAGCAGCTCGCAAACGTCAGTAAACACCATATATTTT.

The count of this clone is one. This chain's CDR3 is CASIPTVGGAYNEQFF. Here the CDR3 DNA reads TGTGCCAGCATCCCCACAGTGGGGGGGGCTTACAATGAGCAGTTCTTC. This chain links TRBV7-2 with TRBJ2-1, with D perhaps TRBD2 (7 bases). In germline, CDR1 is SGHTA, CDR2 FQGNSA. The germline V and J ends were trimmed by 7 bases and 4 bases, with 20 bases remaining between them. The CDR3 spans 16 residues.

The chain couples TRBV7-9 to TRBJ2-3; maybe TRBD2 (7 bases). The V and J ends lost 7 bases and 2 bases respectively, with 10 bases between them. The CDR3 runs to 13 residues. The germline V gene has CDR1 SEHNR and CDR2 FQNEAQ (reference sequence). Here the CDR3 DNA reads TGTGCCAGCAATCGGGGGGCCACAGATACGCAGTATTTT. It encodes CASNRGATDTQYF.

The J gene is TRBJ1-1, the V gene TRBV19, with 8 bases lining up with TRBD1. The trim removed 6 bases at V and 2 bases at J, leaving 5 bases unmatched. The CDR3 spans 14 residues. Germline V gene lookup returns CDR1 LNHDA and CDR2 SQIVND (reference sequence). The CDR3 nucleotides read TGTGCCAGTAGCCTACAGGGGGGTAACACTGAAGCTTTCTTT. Translated, it gives CASSLQGGNTEAFF.

This sequence joins TRBV11-3 and TRBJ2-1; 8 bases map to TRBD1. Trimming cost V 5 bases and J 3 bases; bases outside gene matches: 12. Germline V CDR1 and CDR2: SGHNT, YENEEA. This CDR3 comprises 17 residues. The CDR3: CASSQDSDRVGYNEQFF. In nucleotides, the CDR3 is TGTGCCAGCAGCCAAGACTCGGACAGGGTGGGCTACAATGAGCAGTTCTTC.

Only a few counts were recorded for this clone. This chain connects TRBV28 to TRBJ1-3, with TRBD1 matching over 8 bases. The germline gives CDR1 MDHEN, CDR2 SYDVKM. CDR3 length: 16 residues. Trimming at V came to 7 bases and at J to 0 bases, leaving 8 bases not matched to a gene. CDR3: CASITGGGRSGNTIYF. The CDR3 DNA follows: TGTGCCAGCATTACAGGGGGTGGACGCTCTGGAAACACCATATATTTT.

This clone was detected once. This sequence joins TRBV7-6 and TRBJ2-5; the match to TRBD1 covers 8 bases. CDR3 length: 15 residues. With 5 bases clipped from V and 2 bases from J, the junction kept 7 bases outside the gene matches. Germline CDR1 reads SGHVS; CDR2 reads FNYEAQ. The CDR3 here is CASSLGTGGQETQYF. CDR3 coding DNA: TGTGCCAGCAGCCTAGGAACAGGGGGTCAAGAGACCCAGTACTTC. Full variable domain (outside the CDR3, taken from reference TRBV7-6 and TRBJ2-5): GAGVSQSPRYKVTKRGQDVALRCDPISGHVSLYWYRQALGQGPEFLTYFNYEAQQDKSGLPNDRFSAERPEGSISTLTIQRTEQRDSAMYRCASSLGTGGQETQYFGPGTRLLVL.

The chain couples TRBV7-2 to TRBJ1-4; the D gene is possibly TRBD1 (5 bases). Germline V CDR1 and CDR2: SGHTA, FQGNSA. V gave up 2 bases and J gave up 4 bases, with 14 bases separating them. This CDR3 spans 16 amino acids. In nucleotides, the CDR3 is TGTGCCAGCAGCTTAAATGAGGCGGGACTTAATGAAAAACTGTTTTTT. Translation: CASSLNEAGLNEKLFF.

V gene TRBV19 combines with J gene TRBJ2-7; TRBD1 might be the D (5 bases). The germline CDR1 and CDR2 sequences are LNHDA and SQIVND (reference sequence). With 4 bases removed from V and 3 bases from J, the gap between germline ends came to 13 bases. This CDR3 is 14 amino acids long. CDR3 in amino acids: CASSKRGEYYEQYF. The CDR3 nucleotides are TGTGCCAGTAGTAAAAGGGGCGAATACTACGAGCAGTACTTC.

J is TRBJ2-3 and V is TRBV2, with a weak D call TRBD2 (5 bases). V lost 0 bases and J 0 bases, leaving 10 bases between the germline ends. The CDR3 spans 16 residues. The germline V gene has CDR1 SNHLY and CDR2 FYNNEI. The CDR3 sequence: CASSEALGGSTDTQYF. DNA of the CDR3: TGTGCCAGCAGTGAAGCTTTAGGCGGGAGCACAGATACGCAGTATTTT.

This CDR3 is CASSLGGGLVNTEAFF. The DNA of the CDR3 is TGTGCCAGCAGCTTAGGGGGGGGACTCGTGAACACTGAAGCTTTCTTT. This rearrangement joins TRBV7-8 to TRBJ1-1; possibly TRBD1 for D (5 bases). This CDR3 has 16 residues. Germline lookup yields CDR1 SGHVS and CDR2 FQNEAQ. V was cut by 1 base and J by 0 bases, with 12 bases left in between.

The chain recombines TRBV28 with TRBJ2-5; 12 bases align to TRBD2. The CDR3 has 14 amino acids. J lost 2 bases, V lost 10 bases, and 5 bases had no gene match. Germline values: CDR1 MDHEN, CDR2 SYDVKM. For the CDR3, the DNA is TGTGCCACCTCGGGACTAGCGGGTCAAGAGACCCAGTACTTC. Its translation is CATSGLAGQETQYF.

The chain is built from TRBV6-1 and TRBJ2-5; TRBD1 agrees at 7 bases. The trim removed 1 base at V and 5 bases at J, leaving 4 bases unmatched. This CDR3 has 14 residues. Looked up from germline, CDR1 is MNHNS and CDR2 is SASEGT. CDR3 sequence reads: CASSEVGRGETQYF. The CDR3 DNA follows: TGTGCCAGCAGTGAAGTCGGCAGGGGGGAGACCCAGTACTTC.

The rearrangement links TRBV7-9 to TRBJ2-1; 9 nucleotides line up with TRBD2. After removal of 7 bases from V and 1 base from J, the junction contained 8 bases not matched to a gene. The germline V gene encodes CDR1 SEHNR and CDR2 FQNEAQ (reference sequence). The CDR3 length is 16 residues. This CDR3 reads CASKGLAFSSYNEQFF. The DNA of the CDR3 is TGTGCCAGCAAGGGACTAGCATTTAGTTCCTACAATGAGCAGTTCTTC.

Here the CDR3 reads CASSLTQGANEQFF. CDR3 sequence (DNA): TGTGCCAGCAGCTTAACTCAGGGGGCGAATGAGCAGTTCTTC. The J gene is TRBJ2-1, the V gene TRBV7-9; 8 nucleotides align to TRBD1. V shed 2 bases and J 7 bases; nucleotides not matched to a gene: 4. CDR3 length: 14 residues. Germline CDR1 and CDR2: SEHNR and FQNEAQ (reference sequence).

The V gene is TRBV4-1, the J gene TRBJ2-1; D is uncertain. Germline V CDR1 and CDR2: MGHRA, YSYEKL. Trimming pared 1 base from V and 8 bases from J, leaving 9 bases between. CDR3 size: 13 residues. As DNA, the CDR3 is TGCGCCAGCAGCCAAGGAAACTCTTATGAGCAGTTCTTC. As protein: CASSQGNSYEQFF.

The chain couples TRBV3-1 (or the pseudogene TRBV3-2) to TRBJ2-7, with 7 positions matching TRBD1. Germline values: CDR1 LGHDT, CDR2 YNNKEL (reference sequence). The CDR3 sequence is 14 residues long. V gave up 5 bases and J gave up 3 bases; unmatched junction bases: 7. The CDR3 bases are TGTGCCAGCAGCACTCGGGACAGCCACTACGAGCAGTACTTC. Translating gives CASSTRDSHYEQYF.

This chain uses TRBV10-1 with TRBJ2-7; 11 bases align to TRBD1. Germline lookup yields CDR1 WNHNN and CDR2 SYGVQD (reference sequence). This CDR3 has 14 amino acids. V dropped 2 bases and J dropped 5; count of bases not matched to a gene: 2. The CDR3 DNA follows: TGCGCCAGCAGTGAGGGACAGGGGGCCCACGAGCAGTACTTC. Translating gives CASSEGQGAHEQYF.

J is TRBJ2-7 and V is TRBV15; TRBD1 agrees at 10 bases. The CDR3 spans 16 residues. The V and J ends lost 0 bases and 5 bases, in that order; junction bases with no gene match: 7. The germline V gene has CDR1 LNHNV and CDR2 YYDKDF (reference sequence). CDR3 residues: CATSRDFPGQGNEQYF. Written as DNA, the CDR3 is TGTGCCACCAGCAGAGATTTCCCGGGACAGGGGAACGAGCAGTACTTC.

This chain uses TRBV20-1 with TRBJ2-1; 11 nucleotides agree with TRBD2. V was pared by 6 bases and J by 13 bases, with 11 bases of the junction left unmatched. Germline V gives CDR1 DFQATT, CDR2 SNEGSKA (reference sequence). The CDR3 is 13 residues long. This chain's CDR3 is CSASTSGRYSQFF. For the CDR3, the DNA is TGCAGTGCCAGTACTAGCGGGAGATACTCCCAGTTCTTC.

The chain couples TRBV6-5 to TRBJ2-1; the D is unclear. This CDR3 has 14 amino acids. The ends were cut back, 6 bases at V and 2 bases at J, with 11 bases in the middle. Looked up from germline, CDR1 is MNHEY and CDR2 is SVGAGI. CDR3 sequence (DNA): TGTGCCAGCAGGCTGGCTGTACCCTACAATGAGCAGTTCTTC. Its translation: CASRLAVPYNEQFF.